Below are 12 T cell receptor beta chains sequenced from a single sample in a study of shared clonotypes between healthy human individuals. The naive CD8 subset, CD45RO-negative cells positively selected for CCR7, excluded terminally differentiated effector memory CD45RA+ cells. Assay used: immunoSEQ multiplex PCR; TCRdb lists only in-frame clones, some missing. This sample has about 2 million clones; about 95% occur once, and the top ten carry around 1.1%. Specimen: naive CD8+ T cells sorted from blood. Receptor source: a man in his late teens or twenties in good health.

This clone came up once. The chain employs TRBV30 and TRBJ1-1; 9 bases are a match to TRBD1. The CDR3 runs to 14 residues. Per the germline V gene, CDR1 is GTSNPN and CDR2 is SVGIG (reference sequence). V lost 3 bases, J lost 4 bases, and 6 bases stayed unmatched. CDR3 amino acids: CAWSRDRVSTEAFF. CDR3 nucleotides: TGTGCCTGGAGCCGGGACAGGGTTAGCACTGAAGCTTTCTTT.

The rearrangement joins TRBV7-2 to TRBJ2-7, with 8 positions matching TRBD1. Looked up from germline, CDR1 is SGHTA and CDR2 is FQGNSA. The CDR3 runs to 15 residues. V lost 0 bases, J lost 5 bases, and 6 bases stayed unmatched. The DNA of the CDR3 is TGTGCCAGCAGCTTAGCGGGACAGGTAATCGACGAGCAGTACTTC. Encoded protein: CASSLAGQVIDEQYF.

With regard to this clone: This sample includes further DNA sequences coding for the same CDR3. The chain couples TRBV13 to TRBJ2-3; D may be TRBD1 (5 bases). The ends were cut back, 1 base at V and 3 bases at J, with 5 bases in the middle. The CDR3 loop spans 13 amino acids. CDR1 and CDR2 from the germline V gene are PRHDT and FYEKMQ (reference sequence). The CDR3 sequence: CASSLEGTDTQYF. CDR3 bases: TGTGCCAGCAGCTTAGAGGGGACAGATACGCAGTATTTT.

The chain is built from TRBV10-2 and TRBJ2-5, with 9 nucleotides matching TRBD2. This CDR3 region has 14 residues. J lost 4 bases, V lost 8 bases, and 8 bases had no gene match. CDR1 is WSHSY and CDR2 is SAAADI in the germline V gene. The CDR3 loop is CASGAGGPTETQYF. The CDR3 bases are TGCGCCAGCGGGGCGGGGGGGCCAACAGAGACCCAGTACTTC.

CDR3 in DNA: TGTGCCAGCAGCTTAGCAACAGGGATACCTTCGAACGATCTCTATGGCTACACCTTC. It codes for CASSLATGIPSNDLYGYTF. The rearrangement uses TRBV7-8 and TRBJ1-2; D is possibly TRBD1 (6 bases). Trimming shortened V by 0 bases and J by 4 bases, and 24 bases separated the two germline ends. The CDR3 spans 19 residues. From germline, CDR1 is SGHVS and CDR2 FQNEAQ.

CDR3 loop: CASSTGTGEVAGRYEQYF. For the CDR3, the DNA is TGTGCCAGTAGTACCGGGACAGGGGAGGTAGCGGGCCGCTACGAGCAGTACTTC. The V and J genes are TRBV19 and TRBJ2-7; 10 bases are a match to TRBD1. The CDR3 is 18 amino acids. Germline trimming cut 4 bases from V and 3 bases from J; bases unmatched to any gene: 15. Germline loops: CDR1 LNHDA, CDR2 SQIVND (reference sequence).

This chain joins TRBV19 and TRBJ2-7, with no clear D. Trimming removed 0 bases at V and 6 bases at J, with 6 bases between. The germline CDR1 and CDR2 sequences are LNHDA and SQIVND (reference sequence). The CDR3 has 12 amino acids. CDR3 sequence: CASSIDPTEQYF. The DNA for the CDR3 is TGTGCCAGTAGTATAGATCCGACCGAGCAGTACTTC.

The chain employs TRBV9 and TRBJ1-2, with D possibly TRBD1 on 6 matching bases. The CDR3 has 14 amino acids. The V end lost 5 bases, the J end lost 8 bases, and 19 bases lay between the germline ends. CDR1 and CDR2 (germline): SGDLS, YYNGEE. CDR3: CASSYPDRSNGYTF. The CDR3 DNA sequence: TGTGCCAGCAGTTATCCTGACAGGAGTAACGGCTACACCTTC.

CDR3 DNA sequence: TGTGCCAGCAGCTTAATGGCGGCGCAAGGCTACACCTTC. Protein product: CASSLMAAQGYTF. The chain is built from TRBV7-9 and TRBJ1-2; no definite D call. Germline CDR1 and CDR2: SEHNR and FQNEAQ (reference sequence). The V and J ends lost 2 bases and 8 bases respectively, with 12 bases between them. This CDR3 is built from 13 residues. Variable domain in full (rest from reference TRBV7-9 and TRBJ1-2): DTGVSQNPRHKITKRGQNVTFRCDPISEHNRLYWYRQTLGQGPEFLTYFQNEAQLEKSRLLSDRFSAERPKGSFSTLEIQRTEQGDSAMYLCASSLMAAQGYTFGSGTRLTVV.

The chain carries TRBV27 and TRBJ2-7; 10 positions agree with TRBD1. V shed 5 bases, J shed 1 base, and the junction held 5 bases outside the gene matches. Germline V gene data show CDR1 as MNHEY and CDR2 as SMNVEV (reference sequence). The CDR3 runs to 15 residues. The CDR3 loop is CASSAGTGASYEQYF. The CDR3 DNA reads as TGTGCCAGCAGTGCCGGGACAGGGGCTTCCTACGAGCAGTACTTC.

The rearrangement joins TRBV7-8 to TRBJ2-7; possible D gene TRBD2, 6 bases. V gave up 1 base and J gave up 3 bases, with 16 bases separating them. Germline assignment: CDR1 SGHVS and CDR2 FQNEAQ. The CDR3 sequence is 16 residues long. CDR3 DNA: TGTGCCAGCAGCTTAGAGGCTGGCGGGGATTACTACGAGCAGTACTTC. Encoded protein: CASSLEAGGDYYEQYF.

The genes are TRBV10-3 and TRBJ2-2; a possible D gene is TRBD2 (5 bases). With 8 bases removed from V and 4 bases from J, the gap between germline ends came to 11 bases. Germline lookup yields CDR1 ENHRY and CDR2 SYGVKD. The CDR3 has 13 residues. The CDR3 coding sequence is TGTGCCATCGGGGAGTTAGCCACCGGGGAGCTGTTTTTT. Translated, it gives CAIGELATGELFF.